The clone carrying this TCR beta chain has only one observation. As processed by the authors: For nucleated cells, counts were estimated from reference gene primer amplification. The protocol was immunoSEQ multiplex PCR, while the TCRdb copy is restricted to in-frame clones and leaves out a portion. V, J and clone size derive from that table, while D and trimming were established from the DNA sequence. Of some 500,000 clones in the sample, approximately 88% were seen once. Study members were between about 18 and 95 years old and lived in approximately 25 US regions. Cohort assignment relied on participant-reported clinical history. Two consecutive negative NP/OP PCR tests, clearance, or resolved symptoms defined Cohort 3 recovery. The data are from a study of blood T cell repertoires in COVID-19. In germline, CDR1 is LNHDA, CDR2 SQIVND (reference sequence). V lost 6 bases to trimming and J lost 4 bases; unmatched junction nucleotides: 5. The CDR3 runs to 13 residues.

Specimen: PBMCs or T cells enriched from blood (not recorded which). V and J are TRBV19 and TRBJ1-1; TRBD1 agrees at 7 bases. The TCR originated in a woman aged 40 to 50 who had recovered from COVID-19. The CDR3 coding sequence is TGTGCCAGTAGCACAGGGGCGGGCACTGAAGCTTTCTTT. It translates to CASSTGAGTEAFF. The variable domain in full, completed from reference TRBV19 and TRBJ1-1, reads DGGITQSPKYLFRKEGQNVTLSCEQNLNHDAMYWYRQDPGQGLRLIYYSQIVNDFQKGDIAEGYSVSREKKESFPLTVTSAQKNPTAFYLCASSTGAGTEAFFGQGTRLTVV.